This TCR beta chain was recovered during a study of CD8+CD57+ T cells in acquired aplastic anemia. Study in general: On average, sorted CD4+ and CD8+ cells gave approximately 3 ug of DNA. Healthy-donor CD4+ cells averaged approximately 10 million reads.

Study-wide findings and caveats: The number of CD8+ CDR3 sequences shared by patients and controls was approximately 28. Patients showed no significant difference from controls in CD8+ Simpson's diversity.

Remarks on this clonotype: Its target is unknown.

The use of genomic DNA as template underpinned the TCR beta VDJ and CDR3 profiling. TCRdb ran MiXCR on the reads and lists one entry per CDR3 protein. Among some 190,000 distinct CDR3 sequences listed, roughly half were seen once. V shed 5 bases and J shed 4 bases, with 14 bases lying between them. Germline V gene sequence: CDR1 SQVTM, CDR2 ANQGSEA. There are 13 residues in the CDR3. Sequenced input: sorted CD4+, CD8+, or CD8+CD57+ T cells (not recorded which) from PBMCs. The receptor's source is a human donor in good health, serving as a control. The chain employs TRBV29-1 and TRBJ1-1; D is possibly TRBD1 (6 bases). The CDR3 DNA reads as TGCAGCGTTCCCTCAGGGGTAGGCACTGAAGCTTTCTTT. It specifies CSVPSGVGTEAFF.